This TCR beta chain originates from a study of memory B cells and T cells in multiple sclerosis. Comments on this clone: What it recognizes is unknown.

General study results and limits: Compartments had unequal clone-set sizes, affecting shared clonotype counts.

Generated by immunoSEQ multiplex PCR, the TCRdb table keeps only in-frame clones and is missing some. This sample has about 42,000 clones, with around 79% found just once. CFSE-dim autoproliferating and CFSE-high non-proliferating T cells from unstimulated culture were sequenced separately. Some 50 million CFSE-labeled PBMCs were cultured six to seven days unstimulated, then replicate wells were pooled. PBMCs were labeled with approximately 0.53 uM CFSE and cultured without exogenous stimuli. Trimming left V 0 bases short and J 9 bases short, with 16 bases between. The CDR3 contains 14 residues. Germline values: CDR1 SGDLS, CDR2 YYNGEE.

The receptor comes from a human donor with multiple sclerosis. V is TRBV9 and J is TRBJ2-7; possible D gene TRBD2, 6 bases. The specimen sequenced was PBMCs from blood kept in culture. The CDR3 nucleotides are TGTGCCAGCAGCGTAGAGGGAGGCCGAGGGGTGCAGTACTTC. It yields the protein CASSVEGGRGVQYF.